These T cell receptor beta chains were read from a single sample in a study of CD8+ T cells in alopecia areata. The assay was immunoSEQ multiplex PCR, and TCRdb's table has in-frame clones only and misses some. The sample consists of hundreds of thousands of clones, under 70% of them appearing once. The sequenced sample was CD4+ T cells sorted from blood, obtained at week 0. The receptors derive from a human donor with alopecia areata. Each CDR3 is given without its conserved first and last residue. The D gene is left open where the match is weak. Rows may omit the clone size; those that give it use once, few, many or a size class.

>NA|NA|TRBV11-2
ASSLDGGARETQY
>TRBD2|NA|TRBV29-1
SVEVPGLAGDTQY
>NA|NA|TRBV30
AWSGALPFSGANVLT
>TRBD1|NA|TRBV7-9
ASSPPGQGSEQY
>NA|NA|TRBV2
ASSEGRGLLGYT
>NA|few|TRBV7-8
ASSLTPEAGANVLT
>NA|few|TRBV9
ASSVDEETQY
>NA|NA|TRBV7-2
ASSRGADTQY
>NA|NA|TRBV5-6
ASSFGGPTDTQY
>TRBD1|NA|TRBV15
ATSRLQGAYNSPLH
>NA|NA|TRBV29-1
SVLRSGTNEKLF
>TRBD2|NA|TRBV27
ASRFQRGVYNEQF
>NA|NA|TRBV7-6
ASSSQFQETQY
>TRBD1|NA|TRBV29-1
SVGDSPNEKLF
>NA|NA|TRBV25-1
ASRKGTGTGELF
>NA|NA|TRBV30
AWTVGGPGTGELF
>NA|NA|TRBV30
AWSYIAPETQY
>TRBD1|NA|TRBV9
ASNPTGSNEQF
>TRBD1|NA|TRBV5-1
ASSPGQGAKGYT
>NA|NA|TRBV7-2
ASSMGGSQETQY
>NA|NA|TRBV9
ASSEHGNEQF
>NA|NA|TRBV7-2
ASSPGRNSYEQY
>TRBD2|NA|TRBV29-1
SVSGGADTQY
>TRBD1|NA|TRBV19
ASSMYGQAEAF
>TRBD2|NA|TRBV19
ASSMTGGETQY
>TRBD2|NA|TRBV7-2
ASTLSGGSYNEQF
>TRBD1|NA|TRBV9
ASSVGQGAYNEQF
>NA|once|TRBV7-2
ASSSDGYEQY
>NA|once|TRBV7-3
ASSLNAGTDTQY
>TRBD1|NA|TRBV9
ASSLGTGIYEQY
>NA|NA|TRBV30
AGSGGNQETQY
>TRBD2|NA|TRBV7-3
ASSPGLAGGEQY
>NA|few|TRBV4-2
ASSQVSGRYDEQF
>NA|few|TRBV19
ASSIEERTWPQH
>TRBD1|NA|TRBV13
ASSPKTGQNPTLH
>NA|few|TRBV29-1
SVPTDSGANVLT
>NA|NA|TRBV4-3
ASSPGEDVLWTDTQY
>NA|NA|TRBV27
ASSLNRNSPLH
>NA|NA|TRBV9
ASSVASDSSYNEQF
>TRBD2|NA|TRBV4-1
ASSQLGLAGGTQY
>NA|NA|TRBV5-1
ASSLVRETQY
>NA|NA|TRBV5-6
ASHKGSDGYT
>NA|few|TRBV2
ASRPTGNNEQF
>TRBD2|NA|TRBV19
ASRLAGGPKDTQY
>NA|NA|TRBV5-1
ASSLEAGIVEAF
>TRBD2|NA|TRBV5-6
ASSLRTSGGEETQY
>TRBD1|NA|TRBV18
ASSPGQGYYEQY
>NA|NA|TRBV30
AWSRGEYYEQY
>NA|NA|TRBV19
ASSMPGPRLY
>TRBD2|NA|TRBV15
ATAGVGRTDTQY
>NA|once|TRBV2
ARSVGRSDTQY
>TRBD2|NA|TRBV18
ASSLPGLAGQETQY
>NA|NA|TRBV29-1
SVVAQGNTEAF
>TRBD2|few|TRBV5-1
ASSLVAGDYNTQY
>TRBD1|NA|TRBV5-1
ASSRGHQPQH
>TRBD1|once|TRBV30
AWNTGVETQY
>TRBD1|once|TRBV29-1
SAGQGGETQY